The 18 T cell receptor beta chains listed next were all sequenced from one sample in a study of blood T cell repertoires in COVID-19. This table comes from immunoSEQ multiplex PCR, and its TCRdb copy is limited to in-frame clones, with some not included. The sample holds hundreds of thousands of clones, 85% seen once. Source material: PBMCs or T cells enriched from blood (not recorded which). The origin of the receptors is a man aged 35-49 years who had recovered from COVID-19.

This clone was counted a few times. J is TRBJ1-4 and V is TRBV18; perhaps TRBD1 as D (5 bases). The V and J ends lost 6 bases and 2 bases respectively, with 16 bases between them. This CDR3 has 16 amino acids. In germline, CDR1 is KGHSH, CDR2 LQKENI. In DNA form, the CDR3 reads TGTGCCAGCTCCCCCGGAGCGGGGGGGACTAATGAAAAACTGTTTTTT. Encoded protein: CASSPGAGGTNEKLFF.

This rearrangement joins TRBV10-2 to TRBJ2-7; 9 positions agree with TRBD2. The V gene's germline CDR1 is WSHSY and CDR2 SAAADI. CDR3 size: 14 residues. V was pared by 8 bases and J by 3 bases, with 8 bases of the junction left unmatched. CDR3 bases: TGCGCCAGCCAAGTTAGCGGGAGCGTCTACGAGCAGTACTTC. Residues: CASQVSGSVYEQYF.

This chain links TRBV24-1 with TRBJ1-1, with TRBD1 as a possible D gene (6 bases). V was pared by 3 bases and J by 0 bases, with 10 bases between. From germline, CDR1 is KGHDR and CDR2 SFDVKD. This CDR3 is 15 amino acids long. CDR3 in DNA: TGTGCCACCAGTGATGACCGGACAGTGAACACTGAAGCTTTCTTT. It is translated as CATSDDRTVNTEAFF.

This clone was seen more than once but under ten times. The chain combines TRBV28 with TRBJ2-1; 12 bases match TRBD2. The V and J ends lost 5 bases and 8 bases, in that order; junction bases with no gene match: 7. The CDR3 spans 15 residues. Germline assignment: CDR1 MDHEN and CDR2 SYDVKM. The DNA for the CDR3 is TGTGCCAGCAGTACAACTAGCGGGAGGACCGATGAGCAGTTCTTC. This gives the protein CASSTTSGRTDEQFF.

J is TRBJ2-1 and V is TRBV9; 13 bases match TRBD2. V was pared by 4 bases and J by 2 bases, with 3 bases of the junction left unmatched. The CDR3 extends over 16 amino acids. Germline V gene lookup returns CDR1 SGDLS and CDR2 YYNGEE. DNA of the CDR3: TGTGCCAGCAGCCTGGGGACTAGCGGGGCCTACAATGAGCAGTTCTTC. Amino acids: CASSLGTSGAYNEQFF.

The chain joins TRBV9 to TRBJ2-7; 11 bases are shared with TRBD1. Looked up from germline, CDR1 is SGDLS and CDR2 is YYNGEE. V lost 7 bases, J lost 5 bases, and 8 bases stayed unmatched. The CDR3 has 14 residues. The CDR3, as DNA: TGTGCCAGCGGGAGGGGGACAGGGGGAAACGAGCAGTACTTC. It yields the protein CASGRGTGGNEQYF.

The chain combines TRBV6-5 with TRBJ2-3; 9 bases are a match to TRBD2. Germline trimming cut 10 bases from V and 0 bases from J; bases unmatched to any gene: 5. CDR1 is MNHEY and CDR2 is SVGAGI in the germline V gene. The CDR3 is 14 amino acids. Here the CDR3 reads CATRLAASTDTQYF. In DNA, the CDR3 is TGTGCCACCAGACTAGCGGCTAGCACAGATACGCAGTATTTT.

V is TRBV14 and J is TRBJ2-3; 7 nucleotides agree with TRBD1. The CDR3 contains 16 residues. V lost 2 bases, J lost 0 bases, and 5 bases stayed unmatched. Per the germline V gene, CDR1 is SGHDN and CDR2 is FVKESK. CDR3 sequence: CASSQLDRDSTDTQYF. The CDR3 region has the DNA TGTGCCAGCAGCCAACTTGACAGGGATAGCACAGATACGCAGTATTTT.

J is TRBJ2-2 and V is TRBV24-1; D is possibly TRBD1 (5 bases). The CDR3 sequence is 14 residues long. V was clipped by 3 bases and J by 6 bases, with 10 bases between them. CDR1 and CDR2 (germline): KGHDR, SFDVKD. CDR3 DNA sequence: TGTGCCACCAGTGATGTCAGGGTTTCCGGGGAGCTGTTTTTT. Translation gives CATSDVRVSGELFF.

The rearrangement joins TRBV27 to TRBJ2-7; tentative D call: TRBD2 (5 bases). CDR3 length: 13 amino acids. Trimming took off 7 bases at V and 5 bases at J, with 15 bases between the two ends. The germline V gene has CDR1 MNHEY and CDR2 SMNVEV (reference sequence). The CDR3 spells CASMEVGNHEQYF. DNA of the CDR3: TGTGCCAGCATGGAGGTGGGGAACCACGAGCAGTACTTC.

The CDR3, as DNA: TGCGCCAGCAATCCTGGGGGGGGTCTCTCCTACGAGCAGTACTTC. Amino acids: CASNPGGGLSYEQYF. The rearrangement links TRBV5-1 to TRBJ2-7; TRBD2 agrees at 7 bases. V shed 6 bases, J shed 0 bases, and the junction held 9 bases outside the gene matches. Germline-derived CDR1 and CDR2 are SGHRS and YFSETQ. This CDR3 contains 15 residues.

This clone showed up just once. V usage is TRBV19 and J usage is TRBJ2-7, with D perhaps TRBD2 (6 bases). Trimming shortened V by 5 bases and J by 3 bases, and 11 bases separated the two germline ends. CDR3 length equals 13 residues. The germline V gene encodes CDR1 LNHDA and CDR2 SQIVND (reference sequence). The CDR3 DNA reads TGTGCCAGTAGTTCCGGGACTTTCTACGAGCAGTACTTC. Amino acid sequence: CASSSGTFYEQYF.

This sequence joins TRBV5-6 and TRBJ2-3; TRBD1 aligns across 8 bases. The V segment lost 4 bases and the J segment 5 bases; nucleotides outside the gene matches: 6. Germline lookup yields CDR1 SGHDT and CDR2 YYEEEE. This CDR3 spans 14 amino acids. CDR3 DNA sequence: TGTGCCAGCAGCCTGGACAGGGTCGGAGATACGCAGTATTTT. It yields the protein CASSLDRVGDTQYF. Filled out from reference TRBV5-6 and TRBJ2-3, the complete variable domain reads DAGVTQSPTHLIKTRGQQVTLRCSPKSGHDTVSWYQQALGQGPQFIFQYYEEEERQRGNFPDRFSGHQFPNYSSELNVNALLLGDSALYLCASSLDRVGDTQYFGPGTRLTVL.

V usage is TRBV19 and J usage is TRBJ1-1, with a weak D call TRBD1 (5 bases). With 7 bases removed from V and 4 bases from J, the gap between germline ends came to 22 bases. CDR1 is LNHDA, CDR2 SQIVND, per germline (reference sequence). The CDR3 is made up of 16 amino acids. The CDR3 region is CASMRGGGIAGTEAFF. The DNA of the CDR3 is TGTGCCAGTATGAGGGGTGGAGGGATTGCGGGCACTGAAGCTTTCTTT.

This clone was counted between two and nine times. The chain uses TRBV29-1 and TRBJ1-1, with D uncertain. V lost 4 bases, J lost 2 bases, and 11 bases lay in between. This CDR3 has 13 amino acids. Germline V gene sequence: CDR1 SQVTM, CDR2 ANQGSEA. DNA for the CDR3: TGCAGCGTTGCTCCGGGTGGAAACACTGAAGCTTTCTTT. Translated: CSVAPGGNTEAFF.

This clone was observed once. The rearrangement links TRBV12-3 or TRBV12-4 to TRBJ1-2, with D perhaps matching TRBD1 (5 bases). The CDR3 is 12 residues long. V dropped 2 bases and J dropped 9 bases, with 10 bases sitting between them. CDR3 DNA sequence: TGTGCCAGCAGTTTATGGGGCCTGAGCTACACCTTC. This translates into CASSLWGLSYTF.

This rearrangement joins TRBV13 to TRBJ1-1, with TRBD1 identical over 7 bases. Germline assignment: CDR1 PRHDT and CDR2 FYEKMQ (reference sequence). The CDR3 extends over 15 amino acids. Trimming at V came to 4 bases and at J to 3 bases, leaving 8 bases not matched to a gene. This CDR3 reads CASSSRDRSYTEAFF. The CDR3 DNA is TGTGCCAGCAGCTCGAGGGACAGATCCTACACTGAAGCTTTCTTT.

The genes are TRBV28 and TRBJ2-5; D might be TRBD2 (5 bases). The ends were cut back, 6 bases at V and 7 bases at J, with 15 bases in the middle. The CDR3 length is 13 residues. Germline lookup yields CDR1 MDHEN and CDR2 SYDVKM. CDR3 in amino acids: CASSPDLGGTQYF. Here the CDR3 DNA reads TGTGCCAGCAGCCCAGACCTCGGAGGGACCCAGTACTTC.